This T cell receptor beta chain derives from a study of T cell repertoires in cytomegalovirus infection. Notes on the study in general: HLA-C-restricted CMV clonotypes gave the most frequent clonotype in two of eight donors.

TCRdb used MiXCR to reprocess the reads, holding one entry per CDR3 protein. The table has about 770,000 distinct CDR3 sequences, about 29% seen once. A remark on this clonotype: The antigen remains unidentified.

This TCR was recovered from a human donor in good health (CMV status not recorded). Some clones in this sample may be carry-over from other donors' samples. The sample consisted of cultured CD8+ T cells from PBMCs, taken from culture after CMV antigen stimulation.

For the CDR3, the DNA is TGTGCCAGCAGTTACTCGCGAAGCAATCAGCCCCAGCATTTT. Translating it yields CASSYSRSNQPQHF. The rearrangement joins TRBV6-2 or TRBV6-3 to TRBJ1-5, with D uncertain. Germline V gene sequence: CDR1 MNHEY, CDR2 SVGEGT. V was trimmed by 0 bases and J by 1 base, leaving 4 bases between them. The CDR3 runs to 14 residues.